This entry lists 8 T cell receptor beta chains sequenced from one sample in a study of shared clonotypes between healthy human individuals. Method: immunoSEQ multiplex PCR; TCRdb's copy keeps in-frame clones and lacks some. This sample has roughly 2,000,000 clones, with 85% to 95% found just once. CD45RO-negative, CCR7-positively selected cells formed the naive CD8 fraction, excluding terminally differentiated effector memory CD45RA+ cells. Sequencing used naive CD8+ T cells sorted from blood. The origin of the receptors is a man aged 18 to 29 in good health.

With regard to this clone: Other DNA sequences in the same sample also yield this CDR3. The chain recombines TRBV5-1 with TRBJ2-7; D unresolved. Germline V gene data show CDR1 as SGHRS and CDR2 as YFSETQ. The V gene lost 1 base and the J gene lost 3 bases, with 8 bases spanning the gap. The CDR3 loop spans 13 amino acids. The chain's CDR3 is CASSLRASYEQYF. The DNA for the CDR3 is TGCGCCAGCAGCTTGAGAGCTAGCTACGAGCAGTACTTC.

This rearrangement joins TRBV18 to TRBJ2-7, with 12 bases aligning to TRBD2. CDR1 and CDR2 from the germline V gene are KGHSH and LQKENI. This CDR3 region has 16 residues. J lost 6 bases, V lost 3 bases, and 9 bases had no gene match. CDR3 sequence reads: CASSPLAGGNLGEQYF. CDR3 nucleotides: TGTGCCAGCTCACCCCTAGCGGGAGGGAACCTGGGCGAGCAGTACTTC. The variable domain in full, with the rest retrieved from reference TRBV18 and TRBJ2-7, is NAGVMQNPRHLVRRRGQEARLRCSPMKGHSHVYWYRQLPEEGLKFMVYLQKENIIDESGMPKERFSAEFPKEGPSILRIQQVVRGDSAAYFCASSPLAGGNLGEQYFGPGTRLTVT.

Comment on this clone: This sample includes further DNA sequences coding for the same CDR3. The chain couples TRBV13 to TRBJ2-3, with 7 bases aligning to TRBD2. Per the germline V gene, CDR1 is PRHDT and CDR2 is FYEKMQ (reference sequence). This CDR3 comprises 13 residues. Trimming removed 3 bases from V and 3 bases from J; junction bases left unmatched: 0. DNA for the CDR3: TGTGCCAGCAGCTTGGGAGGGACAGATACGCAGTATTTT. This sequence encodes CASSLGGTDTQYF.

The chain combines TRBV10-3 with TRBJ2-1; D tentatively fits TRBD1 or TRBD2 (6 bases each). With 6 bases removed from V and 1 base from J, the gap between germline ends came to 16 bases. Germline V gene lookup returns CDR1 ENHRY and CDR2 SYGVKD. The CDR3 has 16 amino acids. The CDR3 DNA follows: TGTGCCATCAGCACGTGGGGGGCCGGGTCCTACAATGAGCAGTTCTTC. Its translation: CAISTWGAGSYNEQFF.

Worth noting for this clone: The sample contains more than one DNA sequence encoding this CDR3. V is TRBV27 and J is TRBJ2-7, with D perhaps being TRBD1 or TRBD2 (5 bases each). The CDR3 is made up of 13 amino acids. V lost 2 bases and J lost 3, with 8 bases in between. The germline gives CDR1 MNHEY, CDR2 SMNVEV (reference sequence). The CDR3 sequence is CASSLGAGYEQYF. The CDR3 DNA reads as TGTGCCAGCAGTTTAGGGGCGGGCTACGAGCAGTACTTC.

The rearrangement joins TRBV9 to TRBJ1-5; 8 positions agree with TRBD1. The CDR3 totals 15 residues. After removal of 3 bases from V and 3 bases from J, the junction contained 5 bases not matched to a gene. Germline V gene data show CDR1 as SGDLS and CDR2 as YYNGEE. The CDR3 spells CASSGEDRDNQPQHF. The CDR3 coding sequence is TGTGCCAGCAGCGGGGAGGACAGGGACAATCAGCCCCAGCATTTT.

The CDR3 coding sequence is TGTGCCAGCAGTGAAGGCCCAGGGCGCTACGAGCAGTACTTC. Its protein is CASSEGPGRYEQYF. The rearrangement uses TRBV2 and TRBJ2-7, with D tentatively TRBD1 (5 bases). Trimming stripped 1 base from V and 3 bases from J, with 10 bases between. This CDR3 is 14 amino acids long. The germline gives CDR1 SNHLY, CDR2 FYNNEI.

Of note for this clone: Other DNA sequences within the sample encode an identical CDR3. This chain joins TRBV19 and TRBJ1-2; D unclear. The V end was cut by 3 bases, the J end by 3 bases, with 8 bases between. The CDR3 is 13 residues long. CDR1 LNHDA and CDR2 SQIVND come from the germline V gene (reference sequence). This CDR3 reads CASSIDGHYGYTF. The CDR3 DNA reads as TGTGCCAGTAGTATTGACGGACACTATGGCTACACCTTC.